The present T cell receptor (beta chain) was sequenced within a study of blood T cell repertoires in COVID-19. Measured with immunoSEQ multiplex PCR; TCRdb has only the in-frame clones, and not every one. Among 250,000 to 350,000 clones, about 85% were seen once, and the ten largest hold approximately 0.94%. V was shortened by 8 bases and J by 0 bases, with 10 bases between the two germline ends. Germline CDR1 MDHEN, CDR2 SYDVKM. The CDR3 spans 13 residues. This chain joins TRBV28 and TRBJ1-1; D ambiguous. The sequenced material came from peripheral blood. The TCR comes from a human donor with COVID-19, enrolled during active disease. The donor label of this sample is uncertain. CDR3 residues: CASLLQLNTEAFF. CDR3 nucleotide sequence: TGTGCCAGCCTCCTCCAGTTGAACACTGAAGCTTTCTTT. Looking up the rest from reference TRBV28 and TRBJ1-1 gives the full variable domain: DVKVTQSSRYLVKRTGEKVFLECVQDMDHENMFWYRQDPGLGLRLIYFSYDVKMKEKGDIPEGYSVSREKKERFSLILESASTNQTSMYLCASLLQLNTEAFFGQGTRLTVV.